The T cell receptor beta chain under discussion was sequenced for a study of shared clonotypes between healthy human individuals (dated by TCRdb to the early 2020s). Study-wide context: A couple of women and three men aged 18 to 49 years were included in the cohort. Blood TCR repertoires of about five healthy adults were deeply sequenced to estimate repertoire size and the extent of clonotype sharing between individuals. To increase sequencing depth and limit assay-specific biases, TCR repertoire library preparation and sequencing were carried out by different laboratories using diverse techniques. For each donor, three plates each were used for CD4 naive and CD4 memory, two plates were used for CD8 naive, and one plate was used for CD8 memory. Per donor, leukapheresis produced somewhere between about 0.8 and 9.5 billion PBMCs.

The investigation overall reported the following: Sampling was restricted to blood, and TCR repertoires in tissues likely differ from the TCR repertoires found in blood. Naive subsets generally had larger estimated clonotype richness than memory subsets did. About 5% of naive CD4, 3.5% of naive CD8, around 2.3% of memory CD4, and about 0.4% of memory CD8 clonotypes were shared across a few donors. Pairwise subsampling led to the expectation that sequencing depth would affect the degree of clonotype sharing among donors. Even with the large sequencing depth, rarefaction of the sorted-subset datasets indicated that sequencing was incomplete. The genetic and exposure-history diversity represented was limited by the small number of donors. Clonotypes shared by all four sorted-subset donors showed higher generation probabilities than non-shared clonotypes.

Donors were healthy HIV-negative adults with no recently reported acute infections or vaccinations. All donors were Caucasian adults living in Nashville, Tennessee, USA. CD4+ T cells were enriched through magnetic negative selection, after which naive cells were positively selected on CD45RA and the remaining negative fraction served as the memory subset. After blood collection by leukapheresis, PBMCs were isolated using Ficoll-Histopaque density gradient centrifugation and then cryopreserved in the vapor phase of liquid nitrogen. Analytical flow cytometry was used to check the purity and quantity of each magnetically sorted T cell population. Each sorted fraction had its genomic DNA isolated and then quantified by UV absorbance on a Nanodrop 2000c. CDR1 and CDR2, looked up from the germline V gene, are LGHNA and YSLEER. From the cysteine through the phenylalanine, the CDR3 covers 15 amino acids. Here the CDR3 DNA is all that survives: 45 bases in frame from base 1. V loses 0 bases of germline sequence and J loses 4 bases, and the interval between the two ends is 11 bases.

In regard to this clone: Its target antigen remains unknown. Base qualities are missing; no much larger clone stands one base away.

TCR CDR3 regions were amplified from genomic DNA by multiplex PCR using the deep immunoSEQ assay. For each cell subset, the extracted genomic DNA was distributed evenly across all wells of several immunoSEQ 96-well plates, and each plate served as one replicate. For sorted subsets, each replicate PCR was loaded with approximately 0.2 ug genomic DNA, equivalent to some 31,000 T cell genomes. Purified libraries were measured with a Qubit 3.0 fluorometer, size-checked on a Bioanalyzer 2100, and measured again with the KAPA Library Quantification kit. Every immunoSEQ 96-well plate was sequenced on a dedicated single-read 150-cycle Illumina NextSeq 550 flow cell. As for the original processing: Because the immunoSEQ output included only junctional sequences and no quality scores, the filtering could not be the same as the filtering used for full-length reads. To assign V/J genes and CDR3, sequences were annotated against IMGT germline references using PyIR, a Python wrapper for IgBLAST v1.9. Reads were removed for weak V/J assignments (E-value above 1e-6), missing CDR3, stop codons, out-of-frame junctions, or ambiguous translated residues. V3J clonotypes were defined as sequences sharing an identical inferred V gene, J gene, and CDR3 amino acid sequence. Percentage overlap between repertoires was calculated by dividing the number of shared unique clonotypes by the size of the smaller repertoire. RTK rarefaction, the Chao1 estimator, and Recon v2.1 estimates of unobserved clonotypes were used to assess repertoire richness. OLGA was used to compute generation probabilities for all TCRbeta clonotypes that the gDNA method yielded from four donors. In TCRdb, the immuneACCESS table is reduced to in-frame sequences with V and J assigned. These tables do not hold every clone; where another copy was compared, an unresolved V gene accounts for under half, and the others remain unexplained. That table gives V, J and clone size, and the DNA gave D and trimming. This sample gives roughly 2 million clones in total; under 97% of them show up just once. The ten largest clones take up less than 0.15% of the sample.

Sequencing input: naive CD4+ T cells sorted from blood. The cell subset or site label here, explained by the study, means: CD45RA+ positively selected. The rearrangement joined TRBV4-3 to TRBJ2-3; the D gene remains uncertain. The receptor was derived from a man younger than 30 in good health. The CDR3 protein sequence reads: CASSQDYRVSDTQYF. The nucleotide sequence is TGCGCCAGCAGCCAAGATTATAGGGTGTCAGATACGCAGTATTTT.